This T cell receptor (beta chain) was documented in a study of blood T cell repertoires in COVID-19. TCRdb's table, derived via immunoSEQ multiplex PCR, lists solely in-frame clones and lacks some. This sample yields about 96,000 clones, of which 70% to 90% are seen a single time; 4% to 4.5% belongs to the top ten. The source material was peripheral blood. The receptor's source is a human donor with COVID-19, enrolled during active disease. The donor label of this sample is uncertain.

CDR3 DNA sequence: TGTGCCAGCAGTTCTCCTAGCGGGAGTCGCTACGAGCAGTACTTC. As protein: CASSSPSGSRYEQYF. The rearrangement joins TRBV28 to TRBJ2-7, with 10 bases matching TRBD2. The CDR3 sequence is 15 residues long. After removal of 4 bases from V and 3 bases from J, the junction contained 6 bases not matched to a gene. Germline loops: CDR1 MDHEN, CDR2 SYDVKM.